A single sample gave rise to the 25 T cell receptor beta chains below, sequenced in a study of naive and memory T cell subsets. Both TRBC1 and TRBC2 were covered by a beta constant-region primer of two equimolar oligonucleotides. From the UMI-ligation and nested PCR reads, TCRdb called clonotypes with MiXCR, one entry per CDR3 protein. Here the sample spans 140,000 to 150,000 distinct CDR3 sequences, more than 15% being singletons. Sequenced input: naive CD4+ T cells from blood. These TCRs come from a human donor in good health.

This chain uses TRBV28 with TRBJ1-1, with D uncertain. The CDR3 runs 11 residues. The germline CDR1 and CDR2 sequences are MDHEN and SYDVKM. Trimming cost V 5 bases and J 4 bases, with 5 bases left between them. CDR3 region: CASSGSTEAFF. The CDR3 DNA follows: TGTGCCAGCAGTGGGAGCACTGAAGCTTTCTTT.

J is TRBJ1-2 and V is TRBV29-1, with D perhaps TRBD1 (6 bases). V was cut by 3 bases and J by 2 bases, with 10 bases left in between. Germline V gene lookup returns CDR1 SQVTM and CDR2 ANQGSEA. The CDR3 loop spans 13 amino acids. CDR3 in DNA: TGCAGCGTTGATGGGCAGGGGAACTATGGCTACACCTTC. It specifies CSVDGQGNYGYTF.

The chain joins TRBV7-3 to TRBJ2-3; 8 bases are shared with TRBD2. J was trimmed by 4 bases and V by 5 bases; bases with no gene match: 5. CDR1 is SGHTA and CDR2 is FQGTGA in the germline V gene. The CDR3 extends over 14 amino acids. The CDR3 DNA is TGTGCCAGCAGCCTACGGACTAGCTCAGATACGCAGTATTTT. Translated: CASSLRTSSDTQYF. The full variable domain, rest sourced from reference TRBV7-3 and TRBJ2-3, is GAGVSQTPSNKVTEKGKYVELRCDPISGHTALYWYRQSLGQGPEFLIYFQGTGAADDSGLPNDRFFAVRPEGSVSTLKIQRTERGDSAVYLCASSLRTSSDTQYFGPGTRLTVL.

The chain carries TRBV19 and TRBJ2-7, with D perhaps given as TRBD1 or TRBD2 (5 bases each). The CDR3 has 15 residues. CDR1 LNHDA and CDR2 SQIVND come from the germline V gene (reference sequence). Trimming took off 6 bases at V and 3 bases at J, with 18 bases between the two ends. The CDR3 sequence: CASSPTRGDHYEQYF. For the CDR3, the DNA is TGTGCCAGTAGCCCAACCCGGGGCGACCACTACGAGCAGTACTTC.

This clonotype was detected a few times. The chain has TRBV9 and TRBJ2-1; 8 bases map to TRBD1. There are 18 residues in the CDR3. The germline V gene encodes CDR1 SGDLS and CDR2 YYNGEE. V lost 0 bases to trimming and J lost 3 bases; unmatched junction nucleotides: 11. CDR3 residues: CASSVAGQGSSNYNEQFF. The CDR3 DNA is TGTGCCAGCAGCGTAGCCGGACAGGGCTCTTCGAACTACAATGAGCAGTTCTTC.

A few counts support this clonotype. This sequence joins TRBV6-2 or TRBV6-3 and TRBJ2-7; 8 nucleotides match TRBD1. The CDR3 is 14 residues long. V was clipped by 6 bases and J by 3 bases; unmatched bases: 7. Germline V gene data show CDR1 as MNHEY and CDR2 as SVGEGT. CDR3 sequence: CASSQTGAYYEQYF. The CDR3 DNA reads TGTGCCAGCAGCCAGACAGGGGCCTACTACGAGCAGTACTTC.

The chain carries TRBV12-3 or TRBV12-4 and TRBJ2-3; D is uncertain. With 2 bases removed from V and 0 bases from J, the gap between germline ends came to 3 bases. CDR3 length: 13 amino acids. In DNA, the CDR3 is TGTGCCAGCAGTTTATTTAGCACAGATACGCAGTATTTT. It encodes CASSLFSTDTQYF.

This clonotype was recorded a few times. The chain combines TRBV3-1 with TRBJ2-7; D is perhaps TRBD2 (6 bases). This CDR3 is built from 13 residues. Germline lookup yields CDR1 LGHDT and CDR2 YNNKEL (reference sequence). V was pared by 1 base and J by 7 bases, with 11 bases between. CDR3 sequence: CASSQAGVREQYF. CDR3 nucleotide sequence: TGTGCCAGCAGCCAAGCGGGAGTGAGGGAGCAGTACTTC.

The J gene is TRBJ2-5, the V gene TRBV12-3 or TRBV12-4; D call uncertain. The CDR3 consists of 15 residues. Trimming shortened V by 4 bases and J by 1 base, and 13 bases separated the two germline ends. The CDR3 protein is CASSSAVVGQETQYF. CDR3 nucleotide sequence: TGTGCCAGCAGTTCCGCGGTGGTAGGCCAAGAGACCCAGTACTTC.

This clonotype has more than one count but fewer than ten. The J gene is TRBJ1-5, the V gene TRBV7-9; D gene ambiguous. CDR3 length equals 16 residues. Trimming pared 5 bases from V and 2 bases from J, leaving 16 bases between. CDR1 SEHNR and CDR2 FQNEAQ come from the germline V gene (reference sequence). DNA for the CDR3: TGTGCCAGCAGCCCCGGACCCACCGCGGGCAATCAGCCCCAGCATTTT. Translating it yields CASSPGPTAGNQPQHF.

This clonotype occurred many times. This rearrangement joins TRBV7-2 to TRBJ2-2, with D possibly matching TRBD1 (6 bases). Germline V gene sequence: CDR1 SGHTA, CDR2 FQGNSA. The CDR3 totals 15 residues. Deletions cut 2 bases from V and 6 bases from J, with 13 bases between. CDR3 in amino acids: CASSLSGVLPGELFF. The CDR3 DNA sequence: TGTGCCAGCAGCTTATCAGGGGTTCTCCCCGGGGAGCTGTTTTTT.

This clonotype has a count of ten or more. The chain employs TRBV7-2 and TRBJ2-2; D perhaps matches TRBD2 (6 bases). V was shortened by 6 bases and J by 4 bases, with 15 bases between the two germline ends. Germline V lookup: CDR1 SGHTA, CDR2 FQGNSA. CDR3 size: 15 residues. The CDR3 DNA follows: TGTGCCAGCAGTTTCAATCAAGCGGGCACCGGGGAGCTGTTTTTT. Protein product: CASSFNQAGTGELFF.

The CDR3: CASSESWGGNYEQYF. CDR3 coding DNA: TGTGCCAGCAGTGAATCCTGGGGAGGGAACTACGAGCAGTACTTC. The chain has TRBV25-1 and TRBJ2-7, with TRBD2 matching 7 bases. Germline CDR1 MGHDK, CDR2 SYGVNS. This CDR3 has 15 amino acids. The V and J ends lost 1 base and 3 bases, in that order; junction bases with no gene match: 6.

This clonotype was observed a few times. V is TRBV6-5 and J is TRBJ2-7, with D possibly being TRBD2 (6 bases). From germline, CDR1 is MNHEY and CDR2 SVGAGI. The CDR3 consists of 13 residues. Trimming left V 6 bases short and J 6 bases short, with 15 bases between. CDR3 in DNA: TGTGCCAGCAGATACGCGACTAGTGGCGAGCAGTACTTC. It translates to CASRYATSGEQYF.

This clonotype was picked up many times. The rearrangement links TRBV28 to TRBJ2-7, with a tentative D call TRBD2 (5 bases). Deletions cut 10 bases from V and 3 bases from J, with 13 bases between. The CDR3 loop spans 12 amino acids. The germline V gene encodes CDR1 MDHEN and CDR2 SYDVKM. DNA for the CDR3: TGTGCCACCTCGGAGCGGAACTACGAGCAGTACTTC. It codes for CATSERNYEQYF.

The V gene is TRBV28, the J gene TRBJ2-7; TRBD2 matches 8 bases. V lost 8 bases to trimming and J lost 4 bases; unmatched junction nucleotides: 16. The CDR3 totals 16 residues. Germline lookup yields CDR1 MDHEN and CDR2 SYDVKM. In nucleotides, the CDR3 is TGTGCCAGCCACGAGGGGGGAAGCGGGAGTAGTTACGAGCAGTACTTC. It encodes CASHEGGSGSSYEQYF.

The rearrangement joins TRBV7-6 to TRBJ1-2, with D possibly matching TRBD1 (5 bases). The CDR3 has 15 amino acids. The V end lost 1 base, the J end lost 4 bases, and 13 bases lay between the germline ends. Looked up from germline, CDR1 is SGHVS and CDR2 is FNYEAQ. The CDR3 DNA reads TGTGCCAGCAGCTTAGAGGTGGAGGGACTCTATGGCTACACCTTC. Amino acid sequence: CASSLEVEGLYGYTF.

Only a few counts were recorded for this clonotype. The gene calls are TRBV2 and TRBJ2-3; 8 nucleotides line up with TRBD2. The trim removed 4 bases at V and 0 bases at J, leaving 6 bases unmatched. The CDR3 is 16 amino acids. Looked up from germline, CDR1 is SNHLY and CDR2 is FYNNEI. The CDR3 sequence: CASSGDSGTSTDTQYF. The CDR3 DNA reads TGTGCCAGCAGTGGGGATAGCGGGACTAGCACAGATACGCAGTATTTT.

In its sample, this clonotype was seen a few times. The J gene is TRBJ2-5, the V gene TRBV20-1; 7 nucleotides line up with TRBD1. The CDR3 spans 14 residues. V gave up 1 base and J gave up 1 base; unmatched junction bases: 3. Germline CDR1 is DFQATT and CDR2 is SNEGSKA (reference sequence). Written as DNA, the CDR3 is TGCAGTGCTAGAGTTGGACAGGTCCAAGAGACCCAGTACTTC. Translation gives CSARVGQVQETQYF.

Only a few counts were recorded for this clonotype. The chain combines TRBV12-3 or TRBV12-4 with TRBJ2-5; D perhaps matches TRBD2 (5 bases). This CDR3 spans 15 amino acids. V dropped 2 bases and J dropped 5 bases, with 15 bases sitting between them. The CDR3 loop is CASSLMGQSGETQYF. DNA for the CDR3: TGTGCCAGCAGTTTAATGGGTCAGAGCGGCGAGACCCAGTACTTC.

This clonotype was picked up many times. The rearrangement links TRBV7-2 to TRBJ2-7; 11 bases map to TRBD2. Looked up from germline, CDR1 is SGHTA and CDR2 is FQGNSA. Germline trimming cut 7 bases from V and 2 bases from J; bases unmatched to any gene: 4. The CDR3 extends over 14 amino acids. CDR3 DNA: TGTGCCAGCACTGGGACTAGCGGTCCCTACGAGCAGTACTTC. It is translated as CASTGTSGPYEQYF.

The chain has TRBV29-1 and TRBJ1-5; possible D gene TRBD1, 5 bases. Looked up from germline, CDR1 is SQVTM and CDR2 is ANQGSEA. The CDR3 covers 14 residues. V lost 3 bases, J lost 3 bases, and 12 bases lay in between. CDR3 DNA: TGCAGCGTTGATACTGGGGGACCCAATCAGCCCCAGCATTTT. This codes for CSVDTGGPNQPQHF.

This clonotype appeared a few times. The V and J genes are TRBV3-1 and TRBJ1-3; no firm D call. Germline CDR1 is LGHDT and CDR2 is YNNKEL (reference sequence). This CDR3 is 16 amino acids long. Trimming removed 1 base from V and 0 bases from J, with 10 bases in between. The CDR3 nucleotides read TGTGCCAGCAGCCAAGGTCCCCACACCTCTGGAAACACCATATATTTT. This gives the protein CASSQGPHTSGNTIYF.

Here the CDR3 reads CASSQRLIVFNEQFF. DNA of the CDR3: TGTGCCAGCAGCCAAAGACTCATCGTTTTCAATGAGCAGTTCTTC. V is TRBV14 and J is TRBJ2-1; unclear D gene. This CDR3 contains 15 residues. Trimming removed 2 bases from V and 6 bases from J, with 14 bases in between. Germline V gene sequence: CDR1 SGHDN, CDR2 FVKESK. The variable domain in full, completed from reference TRBV14 and TRBJ2-1, reads EAGVTQFPSHSVIEKGQTVTLRCDPISGHDNLYWYRRVMGKEIKFLLHFVKESKQDESGMPNNRFLAERTGGTYSTLKVQPAELEDSGVYFCASSQRLIVFNEQFFGPGTRLTVL.

This clonotype has a handful of counts. CDR3 nucleotides: TGTGCCACCGGCGTTGGGGAGCTGTTTTTT. It specifies CATGVGELFF. The V gene is TRBV7-9, the J gene TRBJ2-2; no reliable D call. CDR1 is SEHNR, CDR2 FQNEAQ, per germline (reference sequence). Trimming removed 10 bases from V and 8 bases from J, with 8 bases in between. The CDR3 runs to 10 residues.